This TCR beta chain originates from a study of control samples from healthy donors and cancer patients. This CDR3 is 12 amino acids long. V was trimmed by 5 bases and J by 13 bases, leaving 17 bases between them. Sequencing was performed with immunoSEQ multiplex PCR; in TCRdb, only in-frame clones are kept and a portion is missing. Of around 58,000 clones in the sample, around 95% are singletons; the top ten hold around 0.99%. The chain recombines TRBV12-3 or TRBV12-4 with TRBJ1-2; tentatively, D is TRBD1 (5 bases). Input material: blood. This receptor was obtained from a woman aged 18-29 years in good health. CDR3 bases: TGTGCCAGCAGTCCGGGGGGATCCCTCGGCACCTTC. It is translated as CASSPGGSLGTF.